The 10 T cell receptor beta chains listed next were all sequenced from one sample in a study of metastatic and nonmetastatic thyroid tumors (TCRdb year 2020). None of the patients had been given any treatment before thyroid surgery. The library was made by PCR. TCRdb records Illumina HiSeq 4000 as the sequencer. TCRdb redid the processing of the public reads, applying fastp at Q25 and MiXCR, and retained in-frame beta chains. Within this sample are 50,000 or so clones, with more than 20% of them counted one time only. The ten largest clones take up under 4% of the sample. The sequenced sample consisted of blood. These receptors were collected from a male donor with papillary thyroid cancer or a benign thyroid nodule (not recorded which). Some clones in this sample may be carry-over from other donors' samples.

This clone was seen many times. The gene calls are TRBV29-1 and TRBJ2-7, with 8 bases aligning to TRBD1. The CDR3 runs to 15 residues. The trim removed 4 bases at V and 5 bases at J, leaving 13 bases unmatched. Germline assignment: CDR1 SQVTM and CDR2 ANQGSEA. CDR3 bases: TGCAGCGTTGCCACTCACTGGACAGGGCACGACGAGCAGTACTTC. As protein: CSVATHWTGHDEQYF.

V gene TRBV3-1 combines with J gene TRBJ1-2, with 9 bases that match TRBD1. CDR1 is LGHDT and CDR2 is YNNKEL in the germline V gene (reference sequence). With V trimmed by 6 bases and J by 4 bases, 9 bases remained unmatched. This CDR3 has 15 amino acids. CDR3 residues: CASSETYRGPYGYTF. The CDR3 DNA reads TGTGCCAGCAGTGAAACCTACAGGGGGCCCTATGGCTACACCTTC.

This clone was seen many times. The genes are TRBV7-3 and TRBJ2-3, with unresolved D. The CDR3 is made up of 13 amino acids. The V gene lost 0 bases and the J gene lost 4 bases, with 5 bases spanning the gap. Germline assignment: CDR1 SGHTA and CDR2 FQGTGA. The CDR3 region is CASSLTSPDTQYF. For the CDR3, the DNA is TGTGCCAGCAGCTTAACTAGCCCAGATACGCAGTATTTT.

This clone showed up many times. Other DNA sequences in this specimen translate into the identical CDR3. The chain carries TRBV19 and TRBJ2-1, with 11 bases lining up with TRBD2. This CDR3 spans 16 amino acids. The V gene end was trimmed by 4 bases and the J gene end by 7 bases; junction bases not matched to a gene: 9. Germline lookup yields CDR1 LNHDA and CDR2 SQIVND (reference sequence). Here the CDR3 DNA reads TGTGCCAGTAGTAAGCCTTTAGCGGGAGGGAGGAATGAGCAGTTCTTC. Its translation: CASSKPLAGGRNEQFF.

This clone was detected ten times or more. As the CDR3 is not closed by the conserved phenylalanine or tryptophan, this likely results from a read error. The limits of the CDR3 on the DNA are not certain, so only TCRdb's listed CDR3 is given. The rearrangement uses TRBV7-8 and TRBJ1-5. The V gene's germline CDR1 is SGHVS and CDR2 FQNEAQ. The CDR3 adds up to 10 amino acids, both ends counted. The CDR3 loop is CASSPVAGGP.

This clone came up many times. J is TRBJ1-1 and V is TRBV7-9, with a possible D match to TRBD1 (6 bases). Trimming shortened V by 0 bases and J by 10 bases, and 9 bases separated the two germline ends. The CDR3 is 12 amino acids. Germline CDR1 is SEHNR and CDR2 is FQNEAQ (reference sequence). In DNA form, the CDR3 reads TGTGCCAGCAGCTTAGCGGGGGGGGCAGCTTTCTTT. Encoded protein: CASSLAGGAAFF.

The J gene is TRBJ1-4, the V gene TRBV18; tentative D call: TRBD1 (6 bases). The V gene's germline CDR1 is KGHSH and CDR2 LQKENI. V was cut by 2 bases and J by 9 bases, with 16 bases left in between. The CDR3 runs to 15 residues. Here the CDR3 DNA reads TGTGCCAGCTCACCAGCATCGGACAGAAACCAAAAACTGTTTTTT. The encoded protein is CASSPASDRNQKLFF.

The chain is built from TRBV20-1 and TRBJ2-1; D possibly corresponds to TRBD2 (6 bases). Germline CDR1 DFQATT, CDR2 SNEGSKA (reference sequence). V gave up 6 bases and J gave up 2 bases, with 17 bases separating them. This CDR3 spans 15 amino acids. The CDR3 loop reads CSARLGTRPYNEQFF. In DNA, the CDR3 is TGCAGTGCCAGGTTGGGGACTCGCCCCTACAATGAGCAGTTCTTC.

This clone was seen at least ten times. J is TRBJ2-3 and V is TRBV19; D remains ambiguous. The CDR3 loop spans 14 amino acids. V was cut by 2 bases and J by 6 bases, with 12 bases left in between. Germline V lookup: CDR1 LNHDA, CDR2 SQIVND (reference sequence). CDR3 loop: CASSIKTAYDTQYF. The CDR3 nucleotides are TGTGCCAGTAGTATAAAAACAGCCTATGATACGCAGTATTTT.

V and J are TRBV20-1 and TRBJ1-1; D gene uncertain. The CDR3 is 13 residues long. CDR1 is DFQATT, CDR2 SNEGSKA, per germline (reference sequence). V was trimmed by 5 bases and J by 2 bases, leaving 12 bases between them. CDR3 in DNA: TGCAGTGCTTTTCAGGAGGTTAACACTGAAGCTTTCTTT. This codes for CSAFQEVNTEAFF.